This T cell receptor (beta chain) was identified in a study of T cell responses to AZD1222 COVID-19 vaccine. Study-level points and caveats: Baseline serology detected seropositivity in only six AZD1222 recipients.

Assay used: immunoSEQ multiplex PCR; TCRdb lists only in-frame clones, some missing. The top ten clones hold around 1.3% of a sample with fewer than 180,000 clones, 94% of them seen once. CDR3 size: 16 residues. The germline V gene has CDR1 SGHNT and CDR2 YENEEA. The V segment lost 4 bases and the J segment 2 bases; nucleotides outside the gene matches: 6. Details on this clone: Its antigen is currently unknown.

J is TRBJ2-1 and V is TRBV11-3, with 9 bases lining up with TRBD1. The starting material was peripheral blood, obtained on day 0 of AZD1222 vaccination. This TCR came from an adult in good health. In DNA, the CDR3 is TGTGCCAGCAGCTCCGCGGGACAGGGAACCTACAATGAGCAGTTCTTC. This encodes CASSSAGQGTYNEQFF.